This TCR beta chain was captured in a study of T cell responses to AZD1222 COVID-19 vaccine. Findings and limits, study-wide: AZD1222 recipients seropositive at baseline numbered only five or six. Samples come after the peak T cell response, not at day 14. Unmutated variant regions reportedly attract nearly half of all spike-specific TCRs.

V shed 3 bases and J shed 4 bases, with 13 bases lying between them. There are 15 residues in the CDR3. Germline V lookup: CDR1 KGHSH, CDR2 LQKENI. Clones were sequenced by immunoSEQ multiplex PCR, and TCRdb holds only the in-frame ones, with some missing. The repertoire has 84,000 or so clones, 70% to 90% of them found once; the top ten carry approximately 1.4%. In regard to this clone: Its antigen remains unknown.

This chain uses TRBV18 with TRBJ1-5, with TRBD1 as a possible D gene (6 bases). The receptor was isolated from an adult in good health. The source material was peripheral blood, sampled on day 0 of AZD1222 vaccination. CDR3 amino acids: CASSPSARGNQPQHF. CDR3 bases: TGTGCCAGCTCACCGTCGGCGAGGGGGAATCAGCCCCAGCATTTT.